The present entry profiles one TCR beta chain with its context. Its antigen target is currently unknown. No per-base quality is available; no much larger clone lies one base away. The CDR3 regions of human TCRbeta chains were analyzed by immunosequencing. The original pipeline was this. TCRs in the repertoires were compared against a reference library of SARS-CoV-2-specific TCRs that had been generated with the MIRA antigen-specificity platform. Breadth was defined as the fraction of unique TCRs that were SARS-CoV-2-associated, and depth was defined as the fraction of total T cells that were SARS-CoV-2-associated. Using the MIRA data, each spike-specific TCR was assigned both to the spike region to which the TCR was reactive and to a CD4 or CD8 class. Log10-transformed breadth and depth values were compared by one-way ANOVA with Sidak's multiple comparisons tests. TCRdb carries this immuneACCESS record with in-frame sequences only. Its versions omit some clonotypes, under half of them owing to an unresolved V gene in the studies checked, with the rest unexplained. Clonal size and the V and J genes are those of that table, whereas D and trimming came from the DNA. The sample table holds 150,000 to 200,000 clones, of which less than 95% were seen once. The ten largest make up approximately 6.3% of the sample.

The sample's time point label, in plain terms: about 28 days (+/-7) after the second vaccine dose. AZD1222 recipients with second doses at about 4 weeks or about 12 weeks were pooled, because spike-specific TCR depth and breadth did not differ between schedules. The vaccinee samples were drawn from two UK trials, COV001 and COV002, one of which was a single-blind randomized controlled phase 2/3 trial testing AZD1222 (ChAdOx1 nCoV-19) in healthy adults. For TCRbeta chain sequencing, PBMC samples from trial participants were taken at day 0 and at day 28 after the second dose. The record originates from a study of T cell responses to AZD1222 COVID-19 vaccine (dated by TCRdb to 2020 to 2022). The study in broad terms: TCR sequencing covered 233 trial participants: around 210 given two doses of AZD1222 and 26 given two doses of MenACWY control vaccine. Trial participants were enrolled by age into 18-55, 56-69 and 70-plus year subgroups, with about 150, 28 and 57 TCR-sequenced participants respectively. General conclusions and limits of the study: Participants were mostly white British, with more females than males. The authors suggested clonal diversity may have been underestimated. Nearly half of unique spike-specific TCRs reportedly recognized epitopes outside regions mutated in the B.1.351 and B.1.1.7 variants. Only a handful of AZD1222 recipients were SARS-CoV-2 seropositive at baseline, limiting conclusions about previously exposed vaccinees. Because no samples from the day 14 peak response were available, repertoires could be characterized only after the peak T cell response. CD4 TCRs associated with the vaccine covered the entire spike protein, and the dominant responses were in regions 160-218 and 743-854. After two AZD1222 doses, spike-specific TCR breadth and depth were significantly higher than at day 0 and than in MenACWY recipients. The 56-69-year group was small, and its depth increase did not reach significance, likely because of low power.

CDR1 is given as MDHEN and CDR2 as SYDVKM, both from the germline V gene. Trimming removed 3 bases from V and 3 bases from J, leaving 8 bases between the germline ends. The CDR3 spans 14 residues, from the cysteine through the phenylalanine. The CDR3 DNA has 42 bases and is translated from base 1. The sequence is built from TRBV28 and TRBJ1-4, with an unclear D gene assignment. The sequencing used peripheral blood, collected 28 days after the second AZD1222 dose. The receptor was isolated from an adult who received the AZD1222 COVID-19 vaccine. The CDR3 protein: CASSLGGANEKLFF. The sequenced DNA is TGTGCCAGCAGTTTGGGCGGCGCTAATGAAAAACTGTTTTTT.